Detailed here is one T cell receptor (beta chain). This clone was detected only a few times. The antigen this receptor binds is unknown. There are no base qualities to consult, and no much larger clone falls within one base. The data are from a study of cytomegalovirus exposure and HLA in healthy donors (dated by TCRdb to 2015 to 2018). For the study in its entirety: An earlier analysis of some 620 of the donors reported 276 Gb of sequence data and 95 million to 140 million unique TCR beta sequences obtained from some 170 million T cells. Rather than using new phenotypic data, the later analysis identified candidate immune exposures from TCR beta sequences and from how often those sequences occurred across donors. A later analysis re-examined previously published TCR beta repertoires from about 670 donors and added high-resolution HLA genotyping to investigate patterns of TCR occurrence. To predict cytomegalovirus infection status, the study brought together high-throughput TCR immunosequencing, statistical association of individual TCRs with disease status, and machine learning. Class I and class II HLA loci were covered by the typing at four-digit resolution. Every discovery cohort repertoire had been produced on one sequencing platform. A separate validation cohort of more than 100 different subjects was used in addition to the roughly 720-subject first cohort. Alongside the repertoire data, information on donor age, sex, ethnicity and CMV serostatus was compiled. The study was designed to test whether signatures of past pathogen exposure could be identified by cataloging public T cell receptors. Four to six DR-DQ haplotypes were handled as single units for association and clustering, since linkage in the cohort was strong. The genetic ancestry cluster associated with self-reported Caucasian donors included about 84% of the 350 to 500 genotyped donors. About 330 gigabases of sequencing data and 70 million to 95 million unique TCR sequences made up an early release that covered about 640 HLA-typed donors. In a later genetic analysis, genome-wide SNP genotypes for about 60% of the 666 donors were used, and that subset was treated as a discovery cohort. Using immunosequencing, the study profiled T cell repertoires from 666 subjects and related those repertoires to cytomegalovirus serostatus. Among some 400 genotyped donors of the cohort, an average of approximately 230,000 unique TCR beta nucleotide sequences were sequenced per donor, 15% to 20% of them non-productive. To decide whether each TCR beta V gene segment behaved as functional or pseudogenic, an earlier analysis of some 600 of the donors relied on high-throughput TCR beta sequencing. The number of typed donors differed by locus: about 620-640 for A, B, C, DRB1 and DQB1; 500 to 550 for DQA1; around 610 for DPA1; and around 450 for DPB1. Overall results and qualifications from the work: A total of about 150 TCR beta chains were listed by the study as associated with cytomegalovirus. CMV serostatus was the only immune exposure information available for the cohort. A later analysis associated about 17,000 TCR beta sequences with specific HLA alleles at a false discovery rate of 0.05. Linkage disequilibrium might explain the correlated functional status among segregating V segments, but an unknown experimental factor could not be ruled out. A further reported finding was that TCR beta sequences accurately predicted the HLA-A and HLA-B alleles for most subjects in the first cohort. An association between a missense DCLRE1C variant and V-gene and J-gene trimming of TCR beta chains was found in a later genetic analysis and replicated in an independent cohort. The authors suggested that the approach could potentially be generalized to other disease states and immunological phenotypes. Compared with the roughly 600-donor mean, donors in an Asian-associated ancestry cluster had fewer N-insertions in productive TCRs, according to a later genetic analysis. According to a later analysis, most CMV-associated TCR beta chains appeared to be HLA-restricted, and the HLA associations seemed to be driven largely by CMV exposure. In a later analysis, HLA-associated TCR beta chains showed more clonal expansion and lower generation probabilities than non-associated chains that were equally common. According to a later analysis, parvovirus B19, influenza, CMV and Epstein-Barr virus appeared linked to several top co-occurrence clusters. Because some donors lacked HLA typing at each locus, the association tests relied only on the typed subset. Cytomegalovirus status was reported to be diagnosed by the classifier with high specificity and sensitivity in both the original and validation cohorts. In vitro tests confirmed that a few of the cytomegalovirus-associated TCR beta chains recognize cytomegalovirus antigens. While some public TCRs were present in many individuals, most TCR sequences turned up only very rarely across donors. The presence/absence analyses assumed that sequencing depth was roughly uniform across donors, and that assumption may not be true. A cluster of highly shared sequence variants was judged likely to represent a technical artifact of the sequencing pipeline. Broadly in line with IMGT annotations, most TCR beta V segments showed up in productive rearrangements about 90% or about 30% of the time in an earlier analysis of a few hundred of the donors. Strong co-occurrence of HLA alleles, especially DR and DQ, made assigning TCR associations to individual alleles difficult. A later analysis found that TCR association rates varied across HLA loci, with DRB1 alleles showing the most associated TCRs and HLA-C alleles the fewest. Because counts were too low, some 17 rarely observed V segments, including chromosome 9 orphons, were left out of the earlier analysis of some 600 of the donors. In this cohort, only TCR beta chains were sequenced, and detectable features were limited by the absence of alpha or paired-chain data.

To prepare the library, the immunoSEQ multiplex PCR assay was applied. The multiplex PCR relied on a mix of 60 forward primers for TCR Vbeta segments and 13 reverse primers for TCR Jbeta segments. A multiplex PCR assay on genomic DNA amplified the CDR3 region of rearranged TCR beta genes. The amplified TCR beta libraries were sequenced on the Illumina HiSeq System as 87-base-pair reads. Processing in the source paper ran as follows. A later analysis counted 65 million to 90 million unique TCR beta chains across the 640 or so repertoires, and some 11 million of these chains were shared by at least two donors. Raw reads were error-corrected and collapsed into unique sequences with a nearest-neighbor algorithm that merged closely related sequences to remove PCR and sequencing errors. To assign V, D and J gene segments, CDR3 sequences were aligned to IMGT reference sequences. For a sequence to be retained, a match of at least six nucleotides to both a V gene segment and a J gene segment was required. A rearrangement counted as productive if the CDR3 had no stop codons and remained in frame with V and J, and every other rearrangement counted as non-productive. Following IMGT convention, CDR3 was defined as the stretch from the second conserved V-encoded cysteine to the conserved J-encoded phenylalanine. Sequences without an unambiguous match to a single V gene segment were excluded from the earlier analysis of a few hundred of the donors. In an earlier analysis of a few hundred of the donors, V segments were called functional above 56.7% productive rearrangements and were called segregating when the between-donor standard deviation exceeded 5%. A statistical classification framework was developed to diagnose cytomegalovirus status using the catalog of TCR beta chain sequences. A later analysis assigned V and J genes by comparing TCR nucleotide sequences with IMGT/GENE-DB human TR gene sequences. In a later analysis, CDR3 sequences and most-parsimonious VDJ recombination scenarios were assigned using the TCRdist pipeline. In a later analysis, each TCR beta chain was defined by its CDR3 amino acid sequence together with its V-gene family, and reads lacking a unique V-gene family were excluded. A later analysis removed 550 to 650 highly shared, low-generation-probability nucleotide sequences to deal with suspected cross-contamination and a sequencing artifact. In a later analysis, a clonal expansion index was calculated for each public chain from normalized within-repertoire ranks of inferred template counts. In a later analysis, generation probabilities were computed using a VDJ recombination model fitted to out-of-frame rearrangements, and the results were checked against IGoR. Hypergeometric tests were used in a later analysis to score TCR-TCR, TCR-HLA and TCR-CMV co-occurrence, with a repertoire-size bias correction applied to the TCR pairs. To estimate false discovery rates, a later analysis permuted the HLA or CMV assignments 20 times. A later analysis grouped co-occurring TCRs with DBSCAN, adding TCRdist sequence similarity when clustering within HLA-allele-positive subsets. Co-occurrence clustering excluded repertoires with fewer than 30,000 or more than 120,000 public chains, plus five with anomalous nucleotide sharing. TCRdb's version of the immuneACCESS table is confined to in-frame rearrangements and falls short of the full clone set. An unresolved V gene accounts for under half of the shortfall where checked; the remainder is of unknown origin. V, J and clone size reflect that table, while D and trimming were determined from the DNA. A total of fewer than 250,000 clones appear in this sample, about 69% of them only once. Over 4% of the sample lies in the top ten.

In total, roughly 710 healthy bone marrow donors made up the cohort. Cohort members were all nominally healthy when sampled, although unrecorded immune exposures were likely present. The donor tested CMV seropositive and was one of the 289 seropositive cohort members. A peripheral blood sample was provided by each donor, and peripheral blood mononuclear cells were used for TCR beta sequencing. Genomic DNA extraction from the blood cell samples was performed with the Qiagen DNeasy Blood Extraction Kit. The sequence came from a man aged 30 to 45 in good health and CMV-seropositive. Sequencing input: PBMCs.

The CDR3 region: CASSISTQYQETQYF. The DNA sequence is TGTGCCAGTAGTATATCGACACAGTACCAAGAGACCCAGTACTTC. The chain employs TRBV19 and TRBJ2-5; no confident D gene assignment can be made. CDR1 LNHDA and CDR2 SQIVND were looked up in the germline V gene (reference sequence). Between the V and J ends, shortened by 2 bases and 0 bases respectively, the junction contains 10 bases. The CDR3 runs 15 residues from the cysteine to the phenylalanine. Kept here is only the CDR3 DNA, which spans 45 bases and is read in frame from base 1.